This record concerns one T cell receptor beta chain sequence. The data stem from a study of tumour-infiltrating T cells in Burkitt lymphoma. The overall study: Survival, overall and progression-free, tracked with productive clonality.

The repertoire was sequenced with immunoSEQ multiplex PCR; TCRdb's copy has only in-frame clones and lacks some. Of about 7,600 clones listed, about 18% are singletons. The CDR3 runs to 14 residues. The trim removed 5 bases at V and 5 bases at J, leaving 2 bases unmatched. Looked up from germline, CDR1 is SGHNT and CDR2 is YENEEA. Sequencing used tumor tissue. This chain links TRBV11-3 with TRBJ2-1; 11 positions match TRBD2. This clonotype was obtained from a human donor with diffuse large B-cell lymphoma. CDR3 sequence: CASSPGLADNEQFF. CDR3 DNA: TGTGCCAGCAGCCCGGGACTAGCGGACAATGAGCAGTTCTTC.